The 3 T cell receptor beta chains in this list originate from one sample, sequenced in a study of human thymus T cells. Produced via immunoSEQ multiplex PCR; TCRdb's table is partial and in-frame only. Of about 46,000 clones listed, around 95% are singletons. Sequencing was done on a sample of blood. Receptors were obtained from a girl in the first two years of life with a congenital heart defect but otherwise immunologically healthy.

The J gene is TRBJ2-1, the V gene TRBV2; 7 positions agree with TRBD2. Germline values: CDR1 SNHLY, CDR2 FYNNEI. Unmatched junction bases numbered 7, after V lost 11 bases and J lost 6 bases. The CDR3 spans 12 residues. The CDR3 DNA is TGTGCCTGCCGGGACTACTTCAATGAGCAGTTCTTC. Protein sequence: CACRDYFNEQFF.

The gene calls are TRBV18 and TRBJ2-3; 10 nucleotides agree with TRBD2. The CDR3 is made up of 16 amino acids. The germline V gene encodes CDR1 KGHSH and CDR2 LQKENI. Trimming removed 3 bases from V and 5 bases from J; junction bases left unmatched: 8. CDR3 protein: CASSPEGLAFGDTQYF. The CDR3 region has the DNA TGTGCCAGCTCACCTGAGGGACTAGCGTTTGGAGATACGCAGTATTTT. Together with reference TRBV18 and TRBJ2-3, the CDR3 gives the full variable domain: NAGVMQNPRHLVRRRGQEARLRCSPMKGHSHVYWYRQLPEEGLKFMVYLQKENIIDESGMPKERFSAEFPKEGPSILRIQQVVRGDSAAYFCASSPEGLAFGDTQYFGPGTRLTVL.

The chain links TRBV29-1 to TRBJ2-1; 10 bases match TRBD1. The CDR3 runs to 13 residues. V lost 5 bases, J lost 3 bases, and 1 base stayed unmatched. Germline V lookup: CDR1 SQVTM, CDR2 ANQGSEA. The CDR3 protein is CSVWTGGYNEQFF. Written as DNA, the CDR3 is TGCAGCGTTTGGACAGGGGGCTACAATGAGCAGTTCTTC.